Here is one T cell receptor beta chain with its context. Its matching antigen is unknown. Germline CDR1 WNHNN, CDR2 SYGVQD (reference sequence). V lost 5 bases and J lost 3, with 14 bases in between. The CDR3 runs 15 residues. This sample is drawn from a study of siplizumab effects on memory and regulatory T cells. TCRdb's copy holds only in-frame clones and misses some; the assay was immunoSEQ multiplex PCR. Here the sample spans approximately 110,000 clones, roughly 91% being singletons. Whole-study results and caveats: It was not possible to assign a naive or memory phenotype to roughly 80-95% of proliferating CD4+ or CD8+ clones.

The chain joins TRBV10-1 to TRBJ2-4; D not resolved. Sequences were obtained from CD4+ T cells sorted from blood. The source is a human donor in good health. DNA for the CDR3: TGCGCCAGCAGTACAGACGACCCTGGCAAAAACATTCAGTACTTC. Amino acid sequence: CASSTDDPGKNIQYF.